Sequencing of this TCR beta chain was carried out in a study of graft-versus-host responses after intestinal transplantation. Across the study: Isolated intestinal, liver-intestinal, or multivisceral transplants had been given to the recipients. After anti-thymocyte globulin induction, recipients took tacrolimus and steroids for about 3 years.

Only a few counts were recorded for this clone. Study-wide findings and caveats: Clonal ratios of graft-versus-host to host-versus-graft in allografts were high for patients exhibiting graft-donor T cell macrochimerism.

The plating included roughly 200,000 irradiated, violet-dye-labeled stimulator cells together with roughly 200,000 CFSE-labeled responder cells. This table comes from immunoSEQ multiplex PCR, and its TCRdb copy is limited to in-frame clones, with some not included. The table lists about 15,000 clones, around a third of them singletons. In germline, CDR1 is SEHNR, CDR2 FQNEAQ (reference sequence). CDR3 length equals 11 residues. V was pared by 2 bases and J by 4 bases, with 3 bases between. The sequence derives from a human patient who received an intestinal transplant. The chain uses TRBV7-9 and TRBJ2-7; D gene uncertain. This sample comprised alloreactive CD4+ T cells from a mixed lymphocyte reaction culture, obtained before intestinal transplant. This sample's subset: CFSE-low proliferating T cells sorted from roughly 6-day pre-transplant mixed lymphocyte reaction (GvH or HvG direction). Here the CDR3 DNA reads TGTGCCAGCAGCTTATTTTACGAGCAGTACTTC. Protein: CASSLFYEQYF.